The next 10 T cell receptor beta chains were all read from a single sample in a study of cytomegalovirus exposure and HLA in healthy donors. Vbeta (60) and Jbeta (13) primers were used in the PCR. Using immunoSEQ multiplex PCR, the repertoire was profiled, and TCRdb retains in-frame clones only, with some absent. The sample gives approximately 70,000 clones, around two thirds of which show up once; about 8.9% is in the top ten. The sample was PBMCs. These receptors came from a woman aged 45-65 years in good health and CMV-seropositive.

This clone was picked up one time. The rearrangement uses TRBV6-6 and TRBJ1-5; tentative D call: TRBD1 (6 bases). CDR1 MNHNY and CDR2 SVGAGI come from the germline V gene (reference sequence). Trimming took off 6 bases at V and 3 bases at J, with 12 bases between the two ends. CDR3 length equals 14 residues. CDR3 nucleotide sequence: TGTGCCAGCAGACCCTCAGGGGACAATCAGCCCCAGCATTTT. Its translation is CASRPSGDNQPQHF.

V usage is TRBV18 and J usage is TRBJ1-2; D remains unclear. The CDR3 consists of 20 residues. Germline V gives CDR1 KGHSH, CDR2 LQKENI. V gave up 3 bases and J gave up 1 base, with 27 bases separating them. The DNA for the CDR3 is TGTGCCAGCTCACCTTTGGGCCGTTTGGGAGACGGCCGGATTAACTATGGCTACACCTTC. It is translated as CASSPLGRLGDGRINYGYTF.

This clone has just a few counts. This chain uses TRBV11-3 with TRBJ2-2; 8 nucleotides line up with TRBD1. V shed 4 bases and J 6 bases; nucleotides not matched to a gene: 16. The germline V gene encodes CDR1 SGHNT and CDR2 YENEEA. There are 18 residues in the CDR3. CDR3 DNA: TGTGCCAGCAGCTCTCTGGGACAGGCCCAACGTATTCCCGGGGAGCTGTTTTTT. This translates into CASSSLGQAQRIPGELFF.

The chain is built from TRBV11-2 and TRBJ1-2; 8 bases agree with TRBD1. After removal of 4 bases from V and 1 base from J, the junction contained 5 bases not matched to a gene. Germline V lookup: CDR1 SGHAT, CDR2 FQNNGV. The CDR3 runs 15 residues. CDR3 region: CASSSGQGGNYGYTF. In DNA, the CDR3 is TGTGCCAGCAGCTCTGGACAGGGTGGTAACTATGGCTACACCTTC.

This chain links TRBV5-1 with TRBJ1-3, with D tentatively TRBD1 (6 bases). V shed 3 bases and J shed 0 bases, with 13 bases lying between them. CDR1 and CDR2 from the germline V gene are SGHRS and YFSETQ. The CDR3 length is 16 residues. DNA for the CDR3: TGCGCCAGCAGCTGGGACACCCCGAGCTCTGGAAACACCATATATTTT. Residues: CASSWDTPSSGNTIYF.

This chain uses TRBV27 with TRBJ1-5, with 7 bases lining up with TRBD1. This CDR3 is built from 14 residues. Germline CDR1 MNHEY, CDR2 SMNVEV (reference sequence). V was pared by 2 bases and J by 6 bases, with 4 bases of the junction left unmatched. Here the CDR3 reads CASSLTGVGQPQHF. CDR3 in DNA: TGTGCCAGCAGTTTAACAGGGGTCGGTCAGCCCCAGCATTTT.

V gene TRBV15 combines with J gene TRBJ2-1, with 7 bases that match TRBD1. CDR3 length: 14 residues. CDR1 is LNHNV, CDR2 YYDKDF, per germline (reference sequence). The V segment lost 7 bases and the J segment 1 base; nucleotides outside the gene matches: 4. CDR3 residues: CATNPDRSYNEQFF. CDR3 in DNA: TGTGCCACCAACCCGGACAGGTCCTACAATGAGCAGTTCTTC.

This chain connects TRBV28 to TRBJ1-2, with 9 bases aligning to TRBD1. The CDR3 has 16 amino acids. J gave up 0 bases and V 6 bases, and 8 bases lay outside the gene matches. The V gene's germline CDR1 is MDHEN and CDR2 SYDVKM. CDR3 protein: CASSPDRGITNYGYTF. The DNA of the CDR3 is TGTGCCAGCAGCCCAGACAGGGGGATAACTAACTATGGCTACACCTTC.

The J gene is TRBJ1-1, the V gene TRBV2, with D possibly being TRBD1 (5 bases). Germline V gene lookup returns CDR1 SNHLY and CDR2 FYNNEI. Deletions cut 6 bases from V and 5 bases from J, with 16 bases between. There are 14 residues in the CDR3. CDR3 sequence reads: CASRPGLQGTEAFF. The CDR3 bases are TGTGCCAGCAGGCCGGGACTTCAGGGTACTGAAGCTTTCTTT.

The V call is TRBV9, the J call TRBJ2-2; TRBD2 aligns across 10 bases. The CDR3 contains 16 residues. Per the germline V gene, CDR1 is SGDLS and CDR2 is YYNGEE. V lost 4 bases, J lost 6 bases, and 9 bases stayed unmatched. Here the CDR3 reads CASSPQRGGLAGELFF. The CDR3 region has the DNA TGTGCCAGCAGCCCGCAGCGGGGGGGCCTGGCCGGGGAGCTGTTTTTT.